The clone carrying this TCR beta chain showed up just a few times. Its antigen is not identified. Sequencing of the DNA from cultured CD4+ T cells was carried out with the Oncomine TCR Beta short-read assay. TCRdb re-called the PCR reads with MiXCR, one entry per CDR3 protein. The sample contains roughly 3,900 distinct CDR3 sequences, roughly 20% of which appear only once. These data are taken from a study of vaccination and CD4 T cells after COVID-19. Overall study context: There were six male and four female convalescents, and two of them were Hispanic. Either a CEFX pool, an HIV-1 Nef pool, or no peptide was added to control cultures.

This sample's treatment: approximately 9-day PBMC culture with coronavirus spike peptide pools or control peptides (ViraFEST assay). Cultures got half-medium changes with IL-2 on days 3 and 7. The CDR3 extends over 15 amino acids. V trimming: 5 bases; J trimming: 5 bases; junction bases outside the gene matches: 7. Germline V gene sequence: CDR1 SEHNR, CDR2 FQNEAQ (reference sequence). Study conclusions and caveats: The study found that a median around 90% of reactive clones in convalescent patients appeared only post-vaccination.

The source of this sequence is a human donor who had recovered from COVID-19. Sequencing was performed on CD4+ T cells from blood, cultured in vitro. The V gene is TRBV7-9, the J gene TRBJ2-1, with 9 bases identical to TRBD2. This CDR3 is CASSLSGGLNNEQFF. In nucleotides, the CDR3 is TGTGCCAGCAGCCTAAGCGGGGGGCTAAACAATGAGCAGTTCTTC. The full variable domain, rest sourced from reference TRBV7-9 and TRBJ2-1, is DTGVSQNPRHKITKRGQNVTFRCDPISEHNRLYWYRQTLGQGPEFLTYFQNEAQLEKSRLLSDRFSAERPKGSFSTLEIQRTEQGDSAMYLCASSLSGGLNNEQFFGPGTRLTVL.